This T cell receptor (beta chain) originates from a study of T cell responses to AZD1222 COVID-19 vaccine. Here immunoSEQ multiplex PCR was the method, and the copy in TCRdb shows in-frame clones only, minus some. This table has 100,000 to 150,000 clones, more than 65% appearing once. This clone was seen a single time. The CDR3 is 11 residues long. The junction had 2 bases not matched to a gene; V was cut back by 5 bases and J by 7 bases. Germline lookup yields CDR1 MNHEY and CDR2 SVGEGT. This receptor was identified in an adult who received the AZD1222 COVID-19 vaccine. The material was peripheral blood, obtained 28 days after the second AZD1222 dose. The chain combines TRBV6-2 or TRBV6-3 with TRBJ2-7; 7 bases fit TRBD2. For the CDR3, the DNA is TGTGCCAGCAGTAACGGGGGGGAGCAGTACTTC. Translation: CASSNGGEQYF.